Presented here are 19 T cell receptor beta chains from one specimen sequenced in a study of somatic mutations in cytotoxic T cells in rheumatoid arthritis. Libraries were prepared by immunoSEQ multiplex PCR; TCRdb keeps only in-frame clonotypes and omits some of them. The sample holds some 19,000 clones; around 86% are singletons and the top ten take approximately 11%. The source material was CD8+ T cells sorted from blood. The receptors stem from a man aged 18 to 30 with rheumatoid arthritis.

This clone occurred once. This chain connects TRBV11-2 to TRBJ1-2; 7 bases are shared with TRBD1. CDR1 is SGHAT and CDR2 is FQNNGV in the germline V gene. Trimming removed 6 bases from V and 0 bases from J; junction bases left unmatched: 10. This CDR3 spans 16 amino acids. CDR3: CASSPGQILANYGYTF. The CDR3 DNA reads TGTGCCAGCAGTCCGGGACAGATCCTAGCTAACTATGGCTACACCTTC.

The chain recombines TRBV9 with TRBJ1-6; TRBD1 is a possible D gene (5 bases). Between the trimmed V and J ends, which lost 3 bases and 12 bases, there was a span of 10 bases. The germline CDR1 and CDR2 sequences are SGDLS and YYNGEE. The CDR3 length is 12 residues. The CDR3 DNA reads as TGTGCCAGCAGCGGCACAGGAGAACCCCTCCACTTT. Translation gives CASSGTGEPLHF.

The chain recombines TRBV6-6 with TRBJ2-1, with 12 bases aligning to TRBD2. V shed 7 bases, J shed 3 bases, and the junction held 4 bases outside the gene matches. The CDR3 spans 15 residues. Per germline, CDR1 MNHNY and CDR2 SVGAGI (reference sequence). CDR3 sequence (DNA): TGTGCCAGCAAACTAGCGGGGGGCCTCTACAATGAGCAGTTCTTC. Translating it yields CASKLAGGLYNEQFF.

The V gene is TRBV14, the J gene TRBJ2-5; TRBD2 might be the D (6 bases). V was trimmed by 0 bases and J by 0 bases, leaving 11 bases between them. The CDR3 length is 16 residues. CDR1 is SGHDN, CDR2 FVKESK, per germline. Written as DNA, the CDR3 is TGTGCCAGCAGCCAAGATCTCGCGGGGAACCAAGAGACCCAGTACTTC. Translated: CASSQDLAGNQETQYF.

The chain is built from TRBV6-6 and TRBJ1-1, with D unclear. The germline V gene has CDR1 MNHNY and CDR2 SVGAGI (reference sequence). With 6 bases removed from V and 6 bases from J, the gap between germline ends came to 17 bases. The CDR3 extends over 14 amino acids. The CDR3 DNA follows: TGTGCCAGCAGCTCCCCGGGAGACCGACCTGAAGCTTTCTTT. Encoded protein: CASSSPGDRPEAFF.

The chain employs TRBV11-1 and TRBJ2-3; possibly TRBD2 for D (7 bases). CDR3 size: 16 residues. V lost 2 bases to trimming and J lost 0 bases, with 12 bases between them. Germline lookup yields CDR1 SGHAT and CDR2 FQDESV (reference sequence). This CDR3 is CASSLLRGASTDTQYF. The DNA for the CDR3 is TGTGCCAGCAGCTTACTCCGGGGGGCTAGCACAGATACGCAGTATTTT.

The V gene is TRBV6-1, the J gene TRBJ2-1; D perhaps matches TRBD2 (7 bases). Germline CDR1 reads MNHNS; CDR2 reads SASEGT. The CDR3 has 15 amino acids. V was pared by 7 bases and J by 6 bases, with 19 bases between. The CDR3: CASTGRGATANEQFF. CDR3 DNA sequence: TGTGCCAGCACGGGTCGGGGGGCCACCGCCAATGAGCAGTTCTTC.

The chain carries TRBV5-4 and TRBJ1-3, with unresolved D. Germline values: CDR1 SGHNT, CDR2 YYREEE (reference sequence). V lost 3 bases, J lost 6 bases, and 7 bases lay in between. This CDR3 comprises 12 residues. The CDR3 protein is CASSSQSNTIYF. CDR3 coding DNA: TGTGCCAGCAGCTCCCAATCAAACACCATATATTTT.

The CDR3 DNA sequence: TGTGCCAGTAGTATAGATCTGGTAAAGAGACACCCCTCCTACGAGCAGTACTTC. Protein: CASSIDLVKRHPSYEQYF. The chain recombines TRBV19 with TRBJ2-7, with D unclear. CDR1 is LNHDA and CDR2 is SQIVND in the germline V gene (reference sequence). This CDR3 is built from 18 residues. The germline V and J ends were trimmed by 0 bases and 0 bases, with 18 bases remaining between them.

This chain links TRBV10-3 with TRBJ1-2, with a tentative D call TRBD1 (5 bases). This CDR3 has 13 residues. The germline CDR1 and CDR2 sequences are ENHRY and SYGVKD. Trimming removed 10 bases from V and 8 bases from J, with 20 bases in between. The CDR3 reads CATTPSGKLGYTF. The DNA of the CDR3 is TGTGCCACCACCCCGTCAGGGAAGTTGGGCTACACCTTC.

The CDR3 nucleotides are TGTGCCAGCAGGGACAGTAACTATGGCTACACCTTC. This encodes CASRDSNYGYTF. The V call is TRBV27, the J call TRBJ1-2; weak D call: TRBD1 (6 bases). Trimming removed 6 bases from V and 1 base from J, with 6 bases in between. Germline V lookup: CDR1 MNHEY, CDR2 SMNVEV (reference sequence). The CDR3 sequence is 12 residues long.

This chain joins TRBV19 and TRBJ2-7; no reliable D call. This CDR3 has 13 amino acids. The V gene lost 9 bases and the J gene lost 2 bases, with 14 bases spanning the gap. The germline V gene has CDR1 LNHDA and CDR2 SQIVND (reference sequence). The CDR3 region has the DNA TGTGCCAGCACCGGACGGAATACCTACGAGCAGTACTTC. This sequence encodes CASTGRNTYEQYF.

The chain combines TRBV10-3 with TRBJ1-1, with 7 bases that match TRBD1. Germline V CDR1 and CDR2: ENHRY, SYGVKD. V was pared by 4 bases and J by 7 bases, with 0 bases of the junction left unmatched. This CDR3 spans 11 amino acids. In DNA, the CDR3 is TGTGCCATCAGTGGGACAGGTGAAGCTTTCTTT. This gives the protein CAISGTGEAFF.

The chain uses TRBV19 and TRBJ1-1; tentative D call: TRBD1 (5 bases). The CDR3 length is 11 residues. Germline V lookup: CDR1 LNHDA, CDR2 SQIVND (reference sequence). The ends were cut back, 4 bases at V and 5 bases at J, with 5 bases in the middle. CDR3 bases: TGTGCCAGTAGTAGGGGGACTGAAGCTTTCTTT. The encoded protein is CASSRGTEAFF. Using reference TRBV19 and TRBJ1-1 for the parts outside the CDR3, the full variable domain is DGGITQSPKYLFRKEGQNVTLSCEQNLNHDAMYWYRQDPGQGLRLIYYSQIVNDFQKGDIAEGYSVSREKKESFPLTVTSAQKNPTAFYLCASSRGTEAFFGQGTRLTVV.

CDR3 loop: CASSPEDSGERGRILETQYF. The CDR3 DNA sequence: TGTGCCAGCTCTCCAGAGGACAGTGGGGAGAGAGGTCGTATTTTGGAGACCCAGTACTTC. The chain is built from TRBV18 and TRBJ2-5; TRBD1 might be the D (6 bases). The CDR3 totals 20 residues. Trimming left V 6 bases short and J 5 bases short, with 34 bases between. Looked up from germline, CDR1 is KGHSH and CDR2 is LQKENI.

Details on this clone: The same CDR3 can be traced to other DNA sequences in this sample. The chain carries TRBV5-6 and TRBJ2-5; D gene uncertain. Trimming cost V 1 base and J 5 bases, with 9 bases left between them. Germline V gene sequence: CDR1 SGHDT, CDR2 YYEEEE. The CDR3 loop spans 13 amino acids. This CDR3 reads CASSLTLVETQYF. The CDR3 DNA follows: TGTGCCAGCAGCTTGACGCTCGTCGAGACCCAGTACTTC. The entire variable domain, with the rest obtained from reference TRBV5-6 and TRBJ2-5, is as follows: DAGVTQSPTHLIKTRGQQVTLRCSPKSGHDTVSWYQQALGQGPQFIFQYYEEEERQRGNFPDRFSGHQFPNYSSELNVNALLLGDSALYLCASSLTLVETQYFGPGTRLLVL.

The CDR3 DNA reads TGTGCCAGTTGGACAGGGGGTTTCCCAATCAGCACTGAAGCTTTCTTT. This encodes CASWTGGFPISTEAFF. The chain carries TRBV19 and TRBJ1-1, with 10 bases fitting TRBD1. In germline, CDR1 is LNHDA, CDR2 SQIVND (reference sequence). The CDR3 is 16 residues long. With 8 bases clipped from V and 4 bases from J, the junction kept 13 bases outside the gene matches.

CDR3 bases: TGTGCCAGCAGCTTGGGGAGCCAAAACTATGGCTACACCTTC. Its translation: CASSLGSQNYGYTF. J is TRBJ1-2 and V is TRBV6-1; D is unclear. Germline loops: CDR1 MNHNS, CDR2 SASEGT. The CDR3 runs to 14 residues. Between the trimmed V and J ends, which lost 6 bases and 2 bases, there was a span of 13 bases.

A remark on this clone: Relative to the germline gene, one junction end is altered; a read error may explain this. The chain couples TRBV30 to TRBJ1-5, with 7 bases matching TRBD1. Germline lookup yields CDR1 GTSNPN and CDR2 SVGIG (reference sequence). There are 13 residues in the CDR3. CDR3 in DNA: TGTGCCTGGAGTAAAGGGGGCAAACAGCCCCAGCATTTT. Translation gives CAWSKGGKQPQHF. The full variable domain, completed using reference TRBV30 and TRBJ1-5, is SQTIHQWPATLVQPVGSPLSLECTVEGTSNPNLYWYRQAAGRGLQLLFYSVGIGQISSEVPQNLSASRPQDRQFILSSKKLLLSDSGFYLCAWSKGGKQPQHFGDGTRLSIL.